Listed here are 23 T cell receptor beta chains from one sample, sequenced in a study of shared clonotypes between healthy human individuals. Sequencing used immunoSEQ multiplex PCR; TCRdb keeps in-frame clones, though not all of them. The table shows 2 million to 2.5 million clones, with over 85% occurring only once. Sequenced input: naive CD4+ T cells from PBMCs. Regarding subset: CD45RA+ positively selected. The receptor set was obtained from a young man in good health. Some clones in this sample may be carry-over from other donors' samples.

V is TRBV30 and J is TRBJ2-1, with D perhaps matching TRBD2 (6 bases). V was clipped by 3 bases and J by 3 bases, with 18 bases between them. This CDR3 has 16 residues. The germline V gene encodes CDR1 GTSNPN and CDR2 SVGIG (reference sequence). In DNA, the CDR3 is TGTGCCTGGAGACCACGTCCCGCGGGGAACTACAATGAGCAGTTCTTC. This translates into CAWRPRPAGNYNEQFF.

The CDR3 DNA reads as TGTGCCAGCAGCTTAATTCCTAGCGGGATGGGTACAGATACGCAGTATTTT. This gives the protein CASSLIPSGMGTDTQYF. The rearrangement uses TRBV7-3 and TRBJ2-3; 9 bases agree with TRBD2. CDR3 size: 17 residues. Trimming cost V 1 base and J 3 bases; bases outside gene matches: 8. CDR1 is SGHTA, CDR2 FQGTGA, per germline.

The chain combines TRBV4-1 with TRBJ1-5; D unresolved. Germline-derived CDR1 and CDR2 are MGHRA and YSYEKL. The CDR3 extends over 13 amino acids. The V and J ends lost 0 bases and 7 bases respectively, with 7 bases between them. CDR3 sequence: CASSQDGGQPQHF. CDR3 bases: TGCGCCAGCAGCCAAGATGGAGGGCAGCCCCAGCATTTT.

The DNA for the CDR3 is TGTGCCAGCAGCCAAGCTCCCCCCGGGGAGCTGTTTTTT. This sequence encodes CASSQAPPGELFF. This chain connects TRBV4-2 to TRBJ2-2; no clear D. The germline gives CDR1 LGHNA, CDR2 YNFKEQ. The CDR3 has 13 amino acids. V shed 1 base and J shed 6 bases, with 6 bases lying between them.

The chain recombines TRBV6-1 with TRBJ1-4; D is unresolved. V lost 6 bases and J 4 bases, leaving 12 bases between the germline ends. The germline V gene encodes CDR1 MNHNS and CDR2 SASEGT. This CDR3 has 14 residues. CDR3 sequence: CASRPPPDNEKLFF. Written as DNA, the CDR3 is TGTGCCAGCAGGCCCCCCCCGGATAATGAAAAACTGTTTTTT.

This rearrangement joins TRBV6-4 to TRBJ2-7, with 14 bases fitting TRBD2. V lost 6 bases to trimming and J lost 0 bases; unmatched junction nucleotides: 4. This CDR3 spans 16 amino acids. The germline CDR1 and CDR2 sequences are MRHNA and SNTAGT. CDR3 sequence reads: CASRGLAGASSYEQYF. The CDR3 DNA follows: TGTGCCAGCAGGGGACTAGCGGGAGCGAGCTCCTACGAGCAGTACTTC.

This chain connects TRBV4-2 to TRBJ1-5, with a weak D call TRBD1 (5 bases). The CDR3 length is 13 residues. Trimming stripped 4 bases from V and 5 bases from J, with 9 bases between. CDR1 and CDR2 (germline): LGHNA, YNFKEQ. The CDR3 DNA sequence: TGTGCCAGCAGCCCCCCGGGGCATCAGCCCCAGCATTTT. Its protein product is CASSPPGHQPQHF.

Concerning this clone: At the DNA level, this CDR3 is encoded by other sequences in the same sample as well. The chain uses TRBV29-1 and TRBJ2-2; weak D call: TRBD2 (5 bases). V lost 1 base, J lost 6 bases, and 6 bases lay in between. Germline lookup yields CDR1 SQVTM and CDR2 ANQGSEA. The CDR3 is 12 residues long. The CDR3 sequence: CSVEGGAGELFF. CDR3 bases: TGCAGCGTTGAAGGGGGAGCCGGGGAGCTGTTTTTT.

V gene TRBV28 combines with J gene TRBJ2-5; the D gene could be TRBD1 or TRBD2 (5 bases each). Germline lookup yields CDR1 MDHEN and CDR2 SYDVKM. V lost 2 bases to trimming and J lost 2 bases, with 15 bases between them. CDR3 size: 16 residues. The CDR3 DNA follows: TGTGCCAGCAGTTTACCGGGGCAGTCAATTCAAGAGACCCAGTACTTC. Translated: CASSLPGQSIQETQYF.

The rearrangement uses TRBV28 and TRBJ1-4; D call uncertain. The CDR3 is made up of 17 amino acids. With 5 bases removed from V and 0 bases from J, the gap between germline ends came to 16 bases. The V gene's germline CDR1 is MDHEN and CDR2 SYDVKM. This chain's CDR3 is CASSPLPGRTTNEKLFF. For the CDR3, the DNA is TGTGCCAGCAGTCCCCTCCCGGGCCGGACAACTAATGAAAAACTGTTTTTT. The whole variable domain, filled in from reference TRBV28 and TRBJ1-4, reads DVKVTQSSRYLVKRTGEKVFLECVQDMDHENMFWYRQDPGLGLRLIYFSYDVKMKEKGDIPEGYSVSREKKERFSLILESASTNQTSMYLCASSPLPGRTTNEKLFFGSGTQLSVL.

This chain uses TRBV10-3 with TRBJ2-2, with D tentatively TRBD1 or TRBD2 (7 bases each). Per germline, CDR1 ENHRY and CDR2 SYGVKD. CDR3 length: 15 amino acids. V was cut by 3 bases and J by 2 bases, with 10 bases left in between. The CDR3 sequence is CAISDRGGNTGELFF. In nucleotides, the CDR3 is TGTGCCATCAGTGACAGGGGGGGAAACACCGGGGAGCTGTTTTTT.

The rearrangement uses TRBV18 and TRBJ2-3; the D is unclear. CDR1 and CDR2 from the germline V gene are KGHSH and LQKENI. CDR3 length: 14 amino acids. The V end was cut by 3 bases, the J end by 5 bases, with 12 bases between. This CDR3 is CASSPLNVQDTQYF. The CDR3 coding sequence is TGTGCCAGCTCACCGCTTAATGTTCAAGATACGCAGTATTTT. The whole variable domain, filled in from reference TRBV18 and TRBJ2-3, reads NAGVMQNPRHLVRRRGQEARLRCSPMKGHSHVYWYRQLPEEGLKFMVYLQKENIIDESGMPKERFSAEFPKEGPSILRIQQVVRGDSAAYFCASSPLNVQDTQYFGPGTRLTVL.

As concerns this clone: This sample also contains other DNA sequences that code for the same CDR3. The J gene is TRBJ1-1, the V gene TRBV5-1; D not certain. Trimming cost V 0 bases and J 4 bases, with 10 bases left between them. Germline assignment: CDR1 SGHRS and CDR2 YFSETQ. This CDR3 has 14 residues. DNA for the CDR3: TGCGCCAGCAGCTTGGAGGGCGTCGGCACTGAAGCTTTCTTT. This codes for CASSLEGVGTEAFF.

This chain uses TRBV18 with TRBJ1-2; the D is unclear. Germline assignment: CDR1 KGHSH and CDR2 LQKENI. The CDR3 has 12 residues. V was cut by 4 bases and J by 2 bases, with 5 bases left in between. CDR3 sequence reads: CASSQKNYGYTF. DNA of the CDR3: TGTGCCAGCTCACAAAAGAACTATGGCTACACCTTC.

As concerns this clone: Other DNA sequences in the same sample also yield this CDR3. This chain joins TRBV9 and TRBJ2-1; 11 bases are a match to TRBD1. The CDR3 has 14 residues. J lost 8 bases, V lost 3 bases, and 4 bases had no gene match. The germline V gene encodes CDR1 SGDLS and CDR2 YYNGEE. The CDR3 coding sequence is TGTGCCAGCAGCGCACGGACAGGGGGCGATGAGCAGTTCTTC. Protein product: CASSARTGGDEQFF. Drawing the rest from reference TRBV9 and TRBJ2-1, the complete variable domain is DSGVTQTPKHLITATGQRVTLRCSPRSGDLSVYWYQQSLDQGLQFLIQYYNGEERAKGNILERFSAQQFPDLHSELNLSSLELGDSALYFCASSARTGGDEQFFGPGTRLTVL.

The chain employs TRBV7-2 and TRBJ2-2, with TRBD2 as a possible D gene (5 bases). This CDR3 spans 13 amino acids. From germline, CDR1 is SGHTA and CDR2 FQGNSA. V dropped 0 bases and J dropped 6 bases, with 5 bases sitting between them. CDR3 DNA sequence: TGTGCCAGCAGCTTAGCCGGGGCCGGGGAGCTGTTTTTT. Amino acids: CASSLAGAGELFF.

CDR3 coding DNA: TGCGCCAGCACCGGGACGGATCCCTCCTACGAGCAGTACTTC. Translated, it gives CASTGTDPSYEQYF. The chain has TRBV5-1 and TRBJ2-7, with D perhaps assigned TRBD1 or TRBD2 (5 bases each). This CDR3 is built from 14 residues. Germline-derived CDR1 and CDR2 are SGHRS and YFSETQ. V dropped 6 bases and J dropped 0 bases, with 13 bases sitting between them.

As concerns this clone: This may be a read error: a much more frequent sequence differs by one nucleotide. Other nucleotide sequences from this sample produce the same CDR3. CDR3 loop: CASSLKYEQYF. The CDR3 nucleotides read TGTGCCAGCAGTCTAAAATACGAGCAGTACTTC. The chain employs TRBV28 and TRBJ2-7; D gene uncertain. This CDR3 spans 11 amino acids. Trimming left V 5 bases short and J 4 bases short, with 6 bases between. Per germline, CDR1 MDHEN and CDR2 SYDVKM.

The chain is built from TRBV5-6 and TRBJ2-1; TRBD2 agrees at 9 bases. Losses at the gene ends were 4 bases for V and 2 bases for J; bases not matched to a gene: 4. The CDR3 consists of 15 residues. Germline CDR1 and CDR2: SGHDT and YYEEEE. CDR3 sequence (DNA): TGTGCCAGCAGCGGCGAGCGGGGGGCCTACAATGAGCAGTTCTTC. It encodes CASSGERGAYNEQFF. The whole variable domain, filled in from reference TRBV5-6 and TRBJ2-1, reads DAGVTQSPTHLIKTRGQQVTLRCSPKSGHDTVSWYQQALGQGPQFIFQYYEEEERQRGNFPDRFSGHQFPNYSSELNVNALLLGDSALYLCASSGERGAYNEQFFGPGTRLTVL.

The rearrangement uses TRBV4-2 and TRBJ2-7; 12 nucleotides line up with TRBD2. In germline, CDR1 is LGHNA, CDR2 YNFKEQ. V lost 0 bases to trimming and J lost 5 bases; unmatched junction nucleotides: 14. This CDR3 region has 19 residues. The CDR3 bases are TGTGCCAGCAGCCAAGATTATGTGAGAGCTAGCGGGAGGGCCGACGAGCAGTACTTC. Translation gives CASSQDYVRASGRADEQYF.

The chain is built from TRBV6-6 and TRBJ2-5; TRBD1 is a possible D gene (5 bases). CDR1 is MNHNY and CDR2 is SVGAGI in the germline V gene (reference sequence). Trimming took off 5 bases at V and 5 bases at J, with 15 bases between the two ends. CDR3 length: 14 residues. The CDR3 region has the DNA TGTGCCAGCAGTCGGTCTAGGGGTGGGGAGACCCAGTACTTC. Encoded protein: CASSRSRGGETQYF.

The table lists this clone with a count of one. This chain joins TRBV29-1 and TRBJ2-1; D is undetermined. This CDR3 is built from 11 residues. Germline V lookup: CDR1 SQVTM, CDR2 ANQGSEA. V shed 7 bases and J shed 9 bases, with 13 bases lying between them. CDR3 loop: CSGTSPGEQFF. The CDR3 DNA reads as TGCAGCGGGACCTCCCCGGGTGAGCAGTTCTTC.

This clone was seen more than once but under ten times. The V call is TRBV29-1, the J call TRBJ2-7, with a weak D call TRBD1 (6 bases). From germline, CDR1 is SQVTM and CDR2 ANQGSEA. This CDR3 region has 12 residues. V dropped 5 bases and J dropped 4 bases, with 12 bases sitting between them. The CDR3, as DNA: TGCAGCGTTACCAGGGGAGCGTACGAGCAGTACTTC. Translating it yields CSVTRGAYEQYF.